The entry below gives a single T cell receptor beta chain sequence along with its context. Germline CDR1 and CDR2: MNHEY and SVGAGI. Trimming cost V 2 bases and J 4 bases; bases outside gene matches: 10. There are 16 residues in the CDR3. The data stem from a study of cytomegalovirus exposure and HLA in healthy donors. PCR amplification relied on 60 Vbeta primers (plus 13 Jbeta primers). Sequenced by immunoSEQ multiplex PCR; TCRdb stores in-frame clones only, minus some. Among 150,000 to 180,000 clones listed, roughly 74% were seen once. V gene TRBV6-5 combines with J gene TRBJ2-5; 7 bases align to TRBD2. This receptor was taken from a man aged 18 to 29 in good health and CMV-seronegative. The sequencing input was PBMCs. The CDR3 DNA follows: TGTGCCAGCAGTTACACCCGGGGGGAGGGGAGAGAGACCCAGTACTTC. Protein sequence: CASSYTRGEGRETQYF.